One and the same sample provided the 23 T cell receptor beta chains below, sequenced in a study of T cells after yellow fever vaccination. One entry per CDR3 protein, called by TCRdb with MiXCR from the 5' RACE reads. The sample contains 320,000 or so distinct CDR3 sequences, 7% to 10% of which appear only once. This sample comprised PBMCs, obtained about 41 days after the first yellow fever vaccination. The receptors come from a man aged 18 to 29 who received the YFV17D yellow fever vaccine.

This clonotype was detected only a few times. In DNA form, the CDR3 reads TGTGCCAGCAGTCCCCGGACCGGTGGGGAGCAGTACGTC. This translates into CASSPRTGGEQYV. The chain is built from TRBV12-3 or TRBV12-4 and TRBJ2-7; D ambiguous. V lost 5 bases and J lost 7, with 15 bases in between. This CDR3 is 13 amino acids long.

This clonotype occurred a few times. V and J are TRBV7-9 and TRBJ2-1; 12 bases align to TRBD2. Germline V lookup: CDR1 SEHNR, CDR2 FQNEAQ (reference sequence). CDR3 size: 15 residues. V lost 7 bases, J lost 8 bases, and 9 bases stayed unmatched. The CDR3: CASTSGLAGLDEQFF. As DNA, the CDR3 is TGTGCCAGCACCTCCGGACTAGCGGGGTTGGATGAGCAGTTCTTC. The full variable domain, in which reference TRBV7-9 and TRBJ2-1 provide the parts outside the CDR3, is DTGVSQNPRHKITKRGQNVTFRCDPISEHNRLYWYRQTLGQGPEFLTYFQNEAQLEKSRLLSDRFSAERPKGSFSTLEIQRTEQGDSAMYLCASTSGLAGLDEQFFGPGTRLTVL.

The V gene is TRBV12-3 or TRBV12-4, the J gene TRBJ1-2; D gene uncertain. V lost 6 bases and J 3 bases, leaving 5 bases between the germline ends. This CDR3 spans 11 amino acids. CDR3 sequence: CASSNHYGYTF. The CDR3, as DNA: TGTGCCAGCAGCAACCACTATGGCTACACCTTC.

This clonotype was recorded a few times. V is TRBV20-1 and J is TRBJ1-1; a possible D gene is TRBD1 (5 bases). The CDR3 runs to 15 residues. Trimming removed 5 bases at V and 5 bases at J, with 21 bases between. From germline, CDR1 is DFQATT and CDR2 SNEGSKA (reference sequence). CDR3 coding DNA: TGCAGTGCTCCGGTGGGGGGGGGATGGGGGACTGAAGCTTTCTTT. The encoded protein is CSAPVGGGWGTEAFF.

In its sample, this clonotype was seen a few times. V and J are TRBV20-1 and TRBJ2-4, with TRBD2 matching 8 bases. The CDR3 runs to 16 residues. V lost 4 bases and J lost 0; bases outside the gene matches: 8. CDR1 is DFQATT and CDR2 is SNEGSKA in the germline V gene (reference sequence). The CDR3 loop reads CSAIGRGEIAKNIQYF. CDR3 nucleotides: TGCAGTGCTATCGGGCGGGGGGAGATAGCCAAAAACATTCAGTACTTC.

This clonotype appeared a few times. The chain has TRBV27 and TRBJ1-4; TRBD1 matches 7 bases. The junction had 12 bases not matched to a gene; V was cut back by 4 bases and J by 7 bases. The CDR3 length is 16 residues. The germline gives CDR1 MNHEY, CDR2 SMNVEV (reference sequence). The CDR3 here is CASSSFRRGRGEKLFF. Written as DNA, the CDR3 is TGTGCCAGCAGTTCTTTCAGAAGGGGGCGAGGTGAAAAACTGTTTTTT.

This clonotype was seen only a few times. As DNA, the CDR3 is TGTGCCAGCAGTTCCGCGGGGGGGTTGCTCGATACGCAGTATTTT. Its translation is CASSSAGGLLDTQYF. V gene TRBV12-3 or TRBV12-4 combines with J gene TRBJ2-3, with 9 nucleotides matching TRBD2. The CDR3 is made up of 15 amino acids. V was pared by 4 bases and J by 6 bases, with 8 bases of the junction left unmatched.

V and J are TRBV11-2 and TRBJ2-7, with D uncertain. Looked up from germline, CDR1 is SGHAT and CDR2 is FQNNGV. The V and J ends lost 6 bases and 3 bases respectively, with 6 bases between them. CDR3 length: 11 amino acids. The CDR3 sequence: CASRASYEQYV. The CDR3 nucleotides read TGTGCCAGCAGGGCTAGCTACGAGCAGTACGTC.

The CDR3 DNA reads TGTGCCAGCGGCCGATCGACCGGCCGGGCAGATACGCAGTATTTT. Residues: CASGRSTGRADTQYF. The rearrangement joins TRBV28 to TRBJ2-3, with D unclear. Trimming pared 8 bases from V and 4 bases from J, leaving 19 bases between. CDR1 MDHEN and CDR2 SYDVKM come from the germline V gene. The CDR3 length is 15 residues.

V is TRBV20-1 and J is TRBJ2-5, with D uncertain. The CDR3 runs 11 residues. Trimming removed 5 bases at V and 6 bases at J, with 10 bases between. Per germline, CDR1 DFQATT and CDR2 SNEGSKA (reference sequence). CDR3 protein: CSAPAGQTQYF. CDR3 nucleotide sequence: TGCAGTGCTCCTGCCGGGCAGACCCAGTACTTC.

This clonotype has just a few counts. The chain uses TRBV7-8 and TRBJ2-1; 8 bases map to TRBD2. The CDR3 is 14 amino acids. Germline lookup yields CDR1 SGHVS and CDR2 FQNEAQ. V shed 3 bases, J shed 6 bases, and the junction held 4 bases outside the gene matches. The CDR3 reads CASSFLAGGNEQFF. The CDR3 nucleotides are TGTGCCAGCAGCTTCCTAGCGGGCGGCAATGAGCAGTTCTTC.

This clonotype was detected many times. This sequence joins TRBV6-1 and TRBJ2-1; 8 nucleotides line up with TRBD2. CDR3 size: 14 residues. Germline V CDR1 and CDR2: MNHNS, SASEGT. The V segment lost 7 bases and the J segment 4 bases; nucleotides outside the gene matches: 6. CDR3 nucleotide sequence: TGTGCCAGCATGGAAGCGGGGGTGTACAATGAGCAGTTCTTC. Translating it yields CASMEAGVYNEQFF.

The sample holds a few counts of this clonotype. This rearrangement joins TRBV18 to TRBJ2-3; D is possibly TRBD2 (5 bases). This CDR3 is built from 17 residues. Germline assignment: CDR1 KGHSH and CDR2 LQKENI. V shed 0 bases and J shed 2 bases, with 15 bases lying between them. The CDR3 region has the DNA TGTGCCAGCTCACCACCTTATACTAGTCGGAACACAGATACGCAGTATTTT. This sequence encodes CASSPPYTSRNTDTQYF.

J is TRBJ2-7 and V is TRBV5-1; TRBD1 aligns across 7 bases. This CDR3 contains 12 residues. V shed 5 bases and J 2 bases; nucleotides not matched to a gene: 1. The germline V gene has CDR1 SGHRS and CDR2 YFSETQ. CDR3 in DNA: TGCGCCAGCAGTGGACAGGCCTACGAGCAGTACTTC. Its translation: CASSGQAYEQYF.

This clonotype was detected a few times. This CDR3 reads CASSGRIAREEQFF. The CDR3 DNA is TGTGCCAGCAGCGGAAGGATAGCCCGAGAAGAGCAGTTCTTC. The chain links TRBV3-1 to TRBJ2-1; D not resolved. The V and J ends lost 5 bases and 10 bases respectively, with 18 bases between them. Germline lookup yields CDR1 LGHDT and CDR2 YNNKEL (reference sequence). The CDR3 has 14 residues.

This clonotype was seen only a few times. V is TRBV7-2 and J is TRBJ1-3; D remains unclear. The CDR3 consists of 14 residues. The V gene's germline CDR1 is SGHTA and CDR2 FQGNSA. V lost 3 bases and J 0 bases, leaving 6 bases between the germline ends. CDR3 region: CASSLGLSGNTIYF. The CDR3 bases are TGTGCCAGCAGCTTGGGTCTCTCTGGAAACACCATATATTTT.

J is TRBJ1-2 and V is TRBV7-2; 7 nucleotides match TRBD1. CDR1 and CDR2 from the germline V gene are SGHTA and FQGNSA. CDR3 length: 13 residues. Trimming cost V 4 bases and J 6 bases; bases outside gene matches: 5. CDR3 sequence reads: CASSSQGGDGYTF. CDR3 coding DNA: TGTGCCAGCAGCTCCCAGGGGGGAGATGGCTACACCTTC.

The rearrangement links TRBV11-2 to TRBJ1-5; D is undetermined. The CDR3 length is 15 residues. Trimming pared 5 bases from V and 8 bases from J, leaving 19 bases between. Germline CDR1 and CDR2: SGHAT and FQNNGV. This CDR3 is CASSPPREGGKPQHF. In DNA form, the CDR3 reads TGTGCCAGCAGCCCACCCCGAGAGGGCGGGAAGCCCCAGCATTTT.

This clonotype occurred a few times. This is likely a read error, given that the CDR3 carries no conserved phenylalanine or tryptophan at its end. No DNA is shown, since the ends of the CDR3 on it are uncertain; the CDR3 is the one TCRdb lists. The chain has TRBV4-1 and TRBJ2-1; no DNA check was done on the table's D call, TRBD1. The germline V gene encodes CDR1 MGHRA and CDR2 YSYEKL. The CDR3 is 13 residues long, counting both termini. The CDR3 loop reads CASSQDSGTGRFV.

Worth noting for this clonotype: This may arise from a read error, as a much more abundant clone is one base away. V usage is TRBV24-1 and J usage is TRBJ1-2; 10 bases align to TRBD1. Germline CDR1 reads KGHDR; CDR2 reads SFDVKD. This CDR3 is 14 amino acids long. CDR3 DNA: TGTGCCACCAGTGATCCGACAGGGGGCGGAGGCTACATCTTC. Translation: CATSDPTGGGGYIF.

The chain uses TRBV12-3 or TRBV12-4 and TRBJ2-2; D remains ambiguous. The CDR3 length is 15 residues. V shed 6 bases and J shed 0 bases, with 11 bases lying between them. The CDR3: CASSPSGSNTGELFF. The CDR3 region has the DNA TGTGCCAGCAGCCCATCAGGATCGAACACCGGGGAGCTGTTTTTT.

The table lists this clonotype with many counts. The chain uses TRBV2 and TRBJ2-5; D remains ambiguous. CDR1 and CDR2 (germline): SNHLY, FYNNEI. Trimming left V 2 bases short and J 4 bases short, with 8 bases between. This CDR3 is 13 amino acids long. The CDR3 loop is CASSESQRETQYF. The CDR3 nucleotides read TGTGCCAGCAGTGAAAGTCAGCGAGAGACCCAGTACTTC.

This clonotype turned up a few times. The genes are TRBV20-1 and TRBJ2-3; D is possibly TRBD2 (6 bases). The germline V and J ends were trimmed by 3 bases and 0 bases, with 10 bases remaining between them. Germline V gives CDR1 DFQATT, CDR2 SNEGSKA (reference sequence). This CDR3 region has 14 residues. The CDR3: CSASGGPSTDTQYF. The CDR3 bases are TGCAGTGCTAGCGGGGGACCTAGCACAGATACGCAGTATTTT.